The 26 T cell receptor beta chains below were found in one sample sequenced in a study of T cells in women clearing cervical HPV infection. Repertoires were generated with immunoSEQ multiplex PCR, while TCRdb's copy carries only in-frame clones and drops some. In total, the table holds about 48,000 clones. The specimen sequenced was blood buffy coat. The receptors originated from a woman between 18 and 75 years old with a cervical HPV16 infection that either progressed to CIN3+ or cleared (not recorded which).

In regard to this clone: The CDR3 end lies 3 residues beyond the end of the read and is filled in from the germline J gene. The J gene is TRBJ2-1, the V gene TRBV11-3; D may be TRBD2 (7 bases). With 3 bases removed from V and 7 bases from J, the gap between germline ends came to 10 bases. The CDR3 covers 13 residues. CDR1 is SGHNT and CDR2 is YENEEA in the germline V gene. CDR3 amino acids: CASSFGGRNEQFF. CDR3 DNA, as far as it was read: TGTGCCAGCAGCTTCGGGGGGCGGAATGAG.

As to this clone: Sequencing ends 3 residues short of the CDR3 end; the germline J gene provides the rest. The J gene is TRBJ2-5, the V gene TRBV2; D gene unclear. Germline V gene data show CDR1 as SNHLY and CDR2 as FYNNEI. CDR3 size: 12 residues. V was shortened by 4 bases and J by 7 bases, with 10 bases between the two germline ends. Partial CDR3 DNA: TGTGCCAGCAGTGCGGGTGGGTGGACC. Encoded protein: CASSAGGWT. The whole CDR3 protein is CASSAGGWTQYF.

To note about this clone: With the read ending 3 residues before the CDR3 end, the germline J gene is used to fill in that end. The chain links TRBV10-3 to TRBJ2-3, with 9 bases fitting TRBD2. The CDR3 is 14 amino acids. Trimming took 5 bases from V and 4 from J; bases not matched to a gene: 4. Germline V gene data show CDR1 as ENHRY and CDR2 as SYGVKD. CDR3 DNA, as far as it was read: TGTGCCATCAGTCCAGGGACTAGCCCAGATACG. It encodes CAISPGTSPDT. The whole CDR3 sequence is CAISPGTSPDTQYF.

With regard to this clone: The sequence runs out 3 residues before the end of the CDR3; the remainder is reconstructed from the germline J gene. This chain joins TRBV5-1 and TRBJ2-1, with a possible D match to TRBD2 (6 bases). The V and J ends lost 0 bases and 9 bases respectively, with 13 bases between them. The CDR3 covers 14 residues. The germline V gene has CDR1 SGHRS and CDR2 YFSETQ. CDR3 bases read: TGCGCCAGCAGCTTGGGTGGGACTCTAGGTGAG. Translation gives CASSLGGTLGE. In full, the CDR3 is CASSLGGTLGEQFF.

For this clone: Sequencing ends 3 residues short of the CDR3 end; the germline J gene provides the rest. The chain joins TRBV28 to TRBJ2-3; possible D gene TRBD1, 5 bases. Germline-derived CDR1 and CDR2 are MDHEN and SYDVKM. Trimming shortened V by 5 bases and J by 6 bases, and 18 bases separated the two germline ends. This CDR3 has 15 amino acids. The CDR3 reads CASSPSGFVGDTQYF. Partial CDR3 DNA: TGTGCCAGCAGTCCTTCAGGGTTCGTTGGCGATACG.

Concerning this clone: The read finishes 3 residues shy of the CDR3 end, and the germline J gene is used to complete it. The rearrangement joins TRBV7-8 to TRBJ2-7, with 10 nucleotides matching TRBD1. J gave up 5 bases and V 6 bases, and 10 bases lay outside the gene matches. CDR3 length equals 15 residues. Germline values: CDR1 SGHVS, CDR2 FQNEAQ. This chain's CDR3 is CASSRTAGTGDEQYF. CDR3 bases read: TGTGCCAGCAGTCGAACTGCGGGGACAGGGGACGAG.

Worth noting for this clone: Read coverage stops 3 residues before the CDR3 terminus; the germline J gene supplies the remainder. The J gene is TRBJ2-3, the V gene TRBV4-2; 9 positions match TRBD1. With V trimmed by 5 bases and J by 5 bases, 5 bases remained unmatched. Germline CDR1 and CDR2: LGHNA and YNFKEQ. The CDR3 extends over 14 amino acids. The CDR3 DNA, read in part, is TGTGCCAGCAGCTACAGGGGGCCTGGAGATACG. It codes for CASSYRGPGDT. The entire CDR3 protein is CASSYRGPGDTQYF.

As concerns this clone: Sequencing ends 3 residues short of the CDR3 end; the germline J gene provides the rest. This chain links TRBV11-2 with TRBJ1-2; 8 nucleotides line up with TRBD1. The CDR3 spans 13 residues. Germline values: CDR1 SGHAT, CDR2 FQNNGV. The sequenced CDR3 bases are TGTGCCAGCAGCTTAGCAGGGGGCGGGGGC. Its protein is CASSLAGGGG. The whole CDR3 region reads CASSLAGGGGYTF. Combining the CDR3 with reference TRBV11-2 and TRBJ1-2 gives the whole variable domain EAGVAQSPRYKIIEKRQSVAFWCNPISGHATLYWYQQILGQGPKLLIQFQNNGVVDDSQLPKDRFSAERLKGVDSTLKIQPAKLEDSAVYLCASSLAGGGGYTFGSGTRLTVV.

A word on this clone: The read finishes 3 residues shy of the CDR3 end, and the germline J gene is used to complete it. The chain combines TRBV19 with TRBJ2-1; TRBD2 matches 13 bases. The CDR3 extends over 20 amino acids. From germline, CDR1 is LNHDA and CDR2 SQIVND (reference sequence). V shed 1 base, J shed 0 bases, and the junction held 9 bases outside the gene matches. The covered CDR3 bases are TGTGCCAGTAGTATAGGGAGGGGACTAGCGGGATTCATCTCCTACAATGAG. Translation gives CASSIGRGLAGFISYNE. The entire CDR3 protein reads CASSIGRGLAGFISYNEQFF. Full variable domain (missing parts from reference TRBV19 and TRBJ2-1): DGGITQSPKYLFRKEGQNVTLSCEQNLNHDAMYWYRQDPGQGLRLIYYSQIVNDFQKGDIAEGYSVSREKKESFPLTVTSAQKNPTAFYLCASSIGRGLAGFISYNEQFFGPGTRLTVL.

Concerning this clone itself: From the germline J gene comes the end of the CDR3, since the read stops 3 residues before it. The chain couples TRBV20-1 to TRBJ2-3, with D possibly matching TRBD1 (6 bases). Germline V gene sequence: CDR1 DFQATT, CDR2 SNEGSKA (reference sequence). This CDR3 comprises 14 residues. V lost 5 bases, J lost 2 bases, and 14 bases lay in between. The CDR3 reads CSAETGPITDTQYF. Partial CDR3 DNA: TGCAGTGCTGAGACAGGTCCTATCACAGATACG.

The CDR3 DNA, read in part, is TGCGCCAGCAGCTTAGAACAGGACACTGAA. Protein: CASSLEQDTE. The full CDR3 protein is CASSLEQDTEAFF. This rearrangement joins TRBV5-1 to TRBJ1-1; possible D gene TRBD1, 5 bases. Read coverage stops 3 residues before the CDR3 terminus; the germline J gene supplies the remainder. This CDR3 has 13 amino acids. Germline V lookup: CDR1 SGHRS, CDR2 YFSETQ. Trimming removed 2 bases at V and 3 bases at J, with 8 bases between.

A note on this clone: The read falls 3 residues short of the CDR3 end, and the missing part is taken from the germline J gene. V usage is TRBV30 and J usage is TRBJ2-7; TRBD1 is a possible D gene (5 bases). This CDR3 region has 12 residues. Germline lookup yields CDR1 GTSNPN and CDR2 SVGIG (reference sequence). The ends were cut back, 3 bases at V and 4 bases at J, with 10 bases in the middle. CDR3 DNA (partial): TGTGCCTGGAGCGCGACAGTATACGAG. Translating gives CAWSATVYE. The full CDR3 protein is CAWSATVYEQYF.

Comments on this clone: The read ends 3 residues early relative to the CDR3; the germline J gene fills the gap. V and J are TRBV9 and TRBJ2-3; D might be TRBD2 (6 bases). The CDR3 covers 14 residues. Trimming took 7 bases from V and 0 from J, leaving 12 bases between them. Germline loops: CDR1 SGDLS, CDR2 YYNGEE. The CDR3 spells CASSRAGSTDTQYF. CDR3 DNA, as far as it was read: TGTGCCAGCTCCCGAGCGGGTAGCACAGATACG.

On this clone itself: The DNA ends 3 residues before the CDR3 does, and the rest of the CDR3 is filled in from the germline J gene. The chain carries TRBV5-1 and TRBJ2-3; maybe TRBD1 (8 bases). CDR1 is SGHRS and CDR2 is YFSETQ in the germline V gene. The CDR3 is 16 amino acids. V dropped 2 bases and J dropped 3 bases, with 16 bases sitting between them. Incomplete CDR3 DNA: TGCGCCAGCAGCTTAGCCGTACAGGGGGGGACAGATACG. Its protein is CASSLAVQGGTDT. In full, the CDR3 reads CASSLAVQGGTDTQYF.

In regard to this clone: From the germline J gene comes the end of the CDR3, since the read stops 3 residues before it. The chain is built from TRBV29-1 and TRBJ2-7, with 9 bases lining up with TRBD2. The V gene's germline CDR1 is SQVTM and CDR2 ANQGSEA. The CDR3 consists of 13 residues. The junction had 5 bases not matched to a gene; V was cut back by 8 bases and J by 0 bases. The CDR3: CSMLSGSSYEQYF. The CDR3 DNA, read in part, is TGCAGCATGCTTAGCGGGAGCTCCTACGAG.

To note about this clone: The read gets to within 3 residues of the CDR3 end, and the germline J gene fills in the rest. The chain combines TRBV12-5 with TRBJ2-2, with TRBD2 matching over 10 bases. There are 16 residues in the CDR3. The junction had 7 bases not matched to a gene; V was cut back by 2 bases and J by 7 bases. Germline loops: CDR1 LGHNT, CDR2 FRNRAP. The CDR3 sequence is CASGLTSGDLGGELFF. CDR3 bases read: TGTGCTAGTGGTTTGACTAGCGGGGATTTGGGCGGGGAG.

The sequenced part of the CDR3 DNA is TGTGCCAGCTCTATAGGTCGGGGCTACGAG. Its translation: CASSIGRGYE. Given in full, the CDR3 is CASSIGRGYEQYF. The genes are TRBV27 and TRBJ2-7, with D perhaps TRBD2 (5 bases). The read ends 3 residues before the CDR3 terminus; that terminus is restored from the germline J gene. The CDR3 has 13 amino acids. Germline-derived CDR1 and CDR2 are MNHEY and SMNVEV (reference sequence). The V and J ends lost 8 bases and 3 bases respectively, with 14 bases between them.

Worth noting for this clone: The missing CDR3 end, 3 residues past where the read stops, is filled in from the germline J gene. The V call is TRBV25-1, the J call TRBJ2-5; a weak D match, TRBD1 (5 bases). Germline values: CDR1 MGHDK, CDR2 SYGVNS. V was cut by 6 bases and J by 7 bases, with 24 bases left in between. The CDR3 is 16 amino acids. CDR3 loop: CASRIHNPGRGWTQYF. The part of the CDR3 DNA that was read is TGTGCCAGCAGGATACACAACCCAGGGCGAGGATGGACC.

With respect to this clone: The read comes to an end 3 residues before the CDR3 does, leaving the germline J gene to fill in the end. The V gene is TRBV5-5, the J gene TRBJ2-3; D possibly corresponds to TRBD2 (5 bases). CDR1 is SGHKS, CDR2 YYEKEE, per germline (reference sequence). The CDR3 is made up of 14 amino acids. Trimming removed 3 bases from V and 4 bases from J, with 12 bases in between. The CDR3 protein is CASSSDSYPDTQYF. The sequenced CDR3 bases are TGTGCCAGCAGCTCGGACTCCTATCCAGATACG. Full variable domain (outside the CDR3, taken from reference TRBV5-5 and TRBJ2-3): DAGVTQSPTHLIKTRGQQVTLRCSPISGHKSVSWYQQVLGQGPQFIFQYYEKEERGRGNFPDRFSARQFPNYSSELNVNALLLGDSALYLCASSSDSYPDTQYFGPGTRLTVL.

Concerning this clone itself: The read ends 3 residues before the CDR3 terminus; that terminus is restored from the germline J gene. The chain has TRBV19 and TRBJ2-2, with D unclear. CDR3 length equals 13 residues. The V gene lost 6 bases and the J gene lost 1 base, with 6 bases spanning the gap. CDR1 is LNHDA, CDR2 SQIVND, per germline (reference sequence). CDR3 DNA (partial): TGTGCCAGTAGGACACTGAACACCGGGGAG. Translated, it gives CASRTLNTGE. The full CDR3 sequence reads CASRTLNTGELFF.

Concerning this clone itself: The read terminates 3 residues before the CDR3 end, so the remaining end is supplied by the germline J gene. The chain uses TRBV19 and TRBJ2-5; TRBD2 might be the D (7 bases). CDR3 length: 12 amino acids. Germline loops: CDR1 LNHDA, CDR2 SQIVND (reference sequence). Trimming took 6 bases from V and 5 from J, leaving 10 bases between them. CDR3 sequence: CASSGGRETQYF. CDR3 DNA, as far as it was read: TGTGCCAGTAGCGGGGGGCGGGAGACC.

As to this clone: The read is 3 residues too short to cover the CDR3 end, so that end is filled in from the germline J gene. J is TRBJ2-7 and V is TRBV5-1, with D possibly TRBD2 on 6 matching bases. The V and J ends lost 3 bases and 4 bases respectively, with 14 bases between them. Germline V gene data show CDR1 as SGHRS and CDR2 as YFSETQ. This CDR3 comprises 14 residues. Incomplete CDR3 DNA: TGCGCCAGCAGCTCGACTAGGGGTGGATACGAG. Translating gives CASSSTRGGYE. The entire CDR3 protein reads CASSSTRGGYEQYF.

Remarks on this clone: The DNA ends 3 residues before the CDR3 does, and the rest of the CDR3 is filled in from the germline J gene. This chain joins TRBV11-3 and TRBJ1-1; unclear D gene. This CDR3 spans 14 amino acids. Trimming left V 1 base short and J 3 bases short, with 9 bases between. Germline V gives CDR1 SGHNT, CDR2 YENEEA. This CDR3 is CASSLVQDYTEAFF. CDR3 bases read: TGTGCCAGCAGCTTAGTCCAGGATTACACTGAA.

Comment on this clone: The CDR3 end falls 3 residues outside the read, so it is completed with the germline J gene. The V call is TRBV2, the J call TRBJ2-3; 9 bases line up with TRBD1. V was clipped by 6 bases and J by 0 bases; unmatched bases: 4. Germline values: CDR1 SNHLY, CDR2 FYNNEI. The length of the CDR3 is 15 residues. The CDR3 sequence is CASRGDRVSTDTQYF. The covered CDR3 bases are TGTGCCAGCAGGGGGGACAGGGTTAGCACAGATACG.

To note about this clone: The read ends 3 residues early relative to the CDR3; the germline J gene fills the gap. J is TRBJ2-7 and V is TRBV30, with 9 bases lining up with TRBD2. The CDR3 length is 13 residues. In germline, CDR1 is GTSNPN, CDR2 SVGIG (reference sequence). The ends lost 1 base at V and 6 bases at J; junction bases unmatched: 4. CDR3 DNA (partial): TGTGCCTGGAGTGGGCTAGCGGGGCTCGAG. The encoded protein is CAWSGLAGLE. The entire CDR3 protein is CAWSGLAGLEQYF. Together with reference TRBV30 and TRBJ2-7, the CDR3 gives the full variable domain: SQTIHQWPATLVQPVGSPLSLECTVEGTSNPNLYWYRQAAGRGLQLLFYSVGIGQISSEVPQNLSASRPQDRQFILSSKKLLLSDSGFYLCAWSGLAGLEQYFGPGTRLTVT.

Concerning this clone itself: Read data end 3 residues before the CDR3 end; the end is taken from the germline J gene. The chain employs TRBV10-3 and TRBJ2-1, with 11 positions matching TRBD1. The CDR3 sequence is 14 residues long. Germline CDR1 ENHRY, CDR2 SYGVKD. V lost 4 bases, J lost 7 bases, and 3 bases stayed unmatched. CDR3 protein: CAISVGQGANEQFF. Partial CDR3 DNA: TGTGCCATCAGTGTCGGACAGGGGGCTAATGAG.